This T cell receptor (beta chain) was sequenced for a study of regulatory T cells in long-lasting Graves disease. The study, taken as a whole, reports: For persistent Graves' patients, TCR diversity was lower than for newly diagnosed ones. Thyroid tissue went unexamined; only peripheral blood was analyzed.

This CDR3 is 14 amino acids long. Germline CDR1 reads MNHNS; CDR2 reads SASEGT. In the case of this clonotype: Its antigen is not identified. It may be a read error: a sequence one base away is much more abundant.

The time point was: persistent/refractory GD, antithyroid drugs over 5 years with positive TRAb. From PBMCs, RNA was extracted and then used to make the TCR library. Arm-PCR of CDR3 regions and iRepertoire HTBI primers were the basis on which TCR beta libraries were built. Via MiXCR, TCRdb re-called the multiplex PCR reads, giving one row per CDR3 protein. The table includes approximately 400,000 distinct CDR3 sequences, 23% detected once. The sequence was collected from a female donor with Graves disease. The source material was peripheral blood mononuclear cells (PBMCs), sampled when the disease was refractory, from a patient treated with antithyroid drugs. V gene TRBV6-1 combines with J gene TRBJ1-2; D unclear. DNA of the CDR3: TGTGCCAGCAGCGAAGGCGGGGAAATGAAAGGCTACACCTTC. Amino acid sequence: CASSEGGEMKGYTF.